The TCR beta chain under discussion was sequenced for a study of blood T cell repertoires in COVID-19. V was shortened by 2 bases and J by 1 base, with 18 bases between the two germline ends. Germline CDR1 reads MNHNS; CDR2 reads SASEGT. The CDR3 has 18 amino acids. The repertoire was sequenced with immunoSEQ multiplex PCR; TCRdb's copy has only in-frame clones and lacks some. The sample lists about 350,000 clones, 75% to 90% occurring once. The source material was peripheral blood. The chain is built from TRBV6-1 and TRBJ1-5; a weak D match, TRBD1 (6 bases). This receptor was identified in a woman between 45 and 60 years old with COVID-19, enrolled during active disease. The CDR3 sequence: CASSEPVRNRVSNQPQHF. The DNA of the CDR3 is TGTGCCAGCAGTGAACCAGTACGAAACAGGGTGAGCAATCAGCCCCAGCATTTT.